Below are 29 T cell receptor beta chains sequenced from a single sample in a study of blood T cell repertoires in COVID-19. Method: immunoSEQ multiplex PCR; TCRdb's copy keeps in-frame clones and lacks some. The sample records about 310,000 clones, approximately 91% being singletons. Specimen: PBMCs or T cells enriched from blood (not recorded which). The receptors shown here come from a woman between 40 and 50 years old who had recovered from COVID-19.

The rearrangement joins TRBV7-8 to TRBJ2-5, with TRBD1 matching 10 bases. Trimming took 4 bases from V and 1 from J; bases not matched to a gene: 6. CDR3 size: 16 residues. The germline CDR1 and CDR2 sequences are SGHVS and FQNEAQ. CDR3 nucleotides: TGTGCCAGCAGCTATGGACAGGGGGGGACCCAAGAGACCCAGTACTTC. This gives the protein CASSYGQGGTQETQYF. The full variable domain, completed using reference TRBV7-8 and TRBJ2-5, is GAGVSQSPRYKVAKRGQDVALRCDPISGHVSLFWYQQALGQGPEFLTYFQNEAQLDKSGLPSDRFFAERPEGSVSTLKIQRTQQEDSAVYLCASSYGQGGTQETQYFGPGTRLLVL.

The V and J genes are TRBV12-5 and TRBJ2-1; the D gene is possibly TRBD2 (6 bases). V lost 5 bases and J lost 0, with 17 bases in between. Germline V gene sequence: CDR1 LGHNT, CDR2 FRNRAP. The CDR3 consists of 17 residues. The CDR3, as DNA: TGTGCTAGTGGTATCCTCCCTAGCGTGAGCTCCTACAATGAGCAGTTCTTC. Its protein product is CASGILPSVSSYNEQFF. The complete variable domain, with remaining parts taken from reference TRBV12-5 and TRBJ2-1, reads DARVTQTPRHKVTEMGQEVTMRCQPILGHNTVFWYRQTMMQGLELLAYFRNRAPLDDSGMPKDRFSAEMPDATLATLKIQPSEPRDSAVYFCASGILPSVSSYNEQFFGPGTRLTVL.

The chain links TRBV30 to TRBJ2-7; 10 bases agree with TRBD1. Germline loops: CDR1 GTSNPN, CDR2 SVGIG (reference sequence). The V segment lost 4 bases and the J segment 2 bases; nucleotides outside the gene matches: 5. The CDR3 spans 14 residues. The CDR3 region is CAWTPDRGTYEQYF. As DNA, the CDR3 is TGTGCCTGGACCCCGGACAGGGGGACCTACGAGCAGTACTTC.

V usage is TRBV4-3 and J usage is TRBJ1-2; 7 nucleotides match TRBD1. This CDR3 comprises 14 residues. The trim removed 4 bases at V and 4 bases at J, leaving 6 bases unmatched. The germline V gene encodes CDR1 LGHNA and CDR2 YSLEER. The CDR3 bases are TGCGCCAGCAGCCCTACAGGGGAGCCCTATGGCTACACCTTC. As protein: CASSPTGEPYGYTF.

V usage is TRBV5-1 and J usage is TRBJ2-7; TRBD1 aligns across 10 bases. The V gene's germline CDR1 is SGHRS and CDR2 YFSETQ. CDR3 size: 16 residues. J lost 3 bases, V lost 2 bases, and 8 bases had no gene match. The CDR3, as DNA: TGCGCCAGCAGCTTCTTCCCGGGACAGGGGAGCTACGAGCAGTACTTC. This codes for CASSFFPGQGSYEQYF.

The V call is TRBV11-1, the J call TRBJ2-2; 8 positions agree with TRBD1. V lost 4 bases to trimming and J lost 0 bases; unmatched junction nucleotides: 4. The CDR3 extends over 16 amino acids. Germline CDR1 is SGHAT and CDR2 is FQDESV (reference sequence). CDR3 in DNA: TGTGCCAGCAGCTCCCCACAGGGGGCGAACACCGGGGAGCTGTTTTTT. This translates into CASSSPQGANTGELFF.

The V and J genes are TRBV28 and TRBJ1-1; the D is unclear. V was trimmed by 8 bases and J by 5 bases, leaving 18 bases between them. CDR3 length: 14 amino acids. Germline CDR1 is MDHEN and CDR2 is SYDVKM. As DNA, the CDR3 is TGTGCCAGCCCTAAGCCTTTCGGGGAGACTGAAGCTTTCTTT. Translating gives CASPKPFGETEAFF.

The CDR3, as DNA: TGTGCCTGGAGTGGACAGGGCTATCAGCCCCAGCATTTT. This sequence encodes CAWSGQGYQPQHF. The gene calls are TRBV30 and TRBJ1-5, with 7 positions matching TRBD1. V trimming: 1 base; J trimming: 5 bases; junction bases outside the gene matches: 2. The germline V gene has CDR1 GTSNPN and CDR2 SVGIG (reference sequence). CDR3 length: 13 amino acids. Full variable domain (outside the CDR3, taken from reference TRBV30 and TRBJ1-5): SQTIHQWPATLVQPVGSPLSLECTVEGTSNPNLYWYRQAAGRGLQLLFYSVGIGQISSEVPQNLSASRPQDRQFILSSKKLLLSDSGFYLCAWSGQGYQPQHFGDGTRLSIL.

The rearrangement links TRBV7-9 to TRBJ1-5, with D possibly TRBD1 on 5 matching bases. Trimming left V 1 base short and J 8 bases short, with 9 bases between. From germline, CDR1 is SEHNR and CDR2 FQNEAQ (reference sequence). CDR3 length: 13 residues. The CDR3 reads CASSLVGLEPQHF. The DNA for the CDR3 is TGTGCCAGCAGCTTAGTGGGGCTTGAGCCCCAGCATTTT.

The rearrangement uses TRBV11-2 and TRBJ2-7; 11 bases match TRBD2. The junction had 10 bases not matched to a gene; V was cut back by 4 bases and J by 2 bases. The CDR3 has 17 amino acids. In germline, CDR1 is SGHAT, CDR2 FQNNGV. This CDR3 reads CASSSTPGTSGTYEQYF. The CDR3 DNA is TGTGCCAGCAGCTCAACCCCCGGGACTAGCGGCACCTACGAGCAGTACTTC.

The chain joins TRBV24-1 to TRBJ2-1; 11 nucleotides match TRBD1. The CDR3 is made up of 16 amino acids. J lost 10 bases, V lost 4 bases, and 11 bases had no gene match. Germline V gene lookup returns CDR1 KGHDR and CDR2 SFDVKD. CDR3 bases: TGTGCCACCAGTGACCCCGGACAGGGGGCCGTAAAGGAGCAGTTCTTC. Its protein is CATSDPGQGAVKEQFF.

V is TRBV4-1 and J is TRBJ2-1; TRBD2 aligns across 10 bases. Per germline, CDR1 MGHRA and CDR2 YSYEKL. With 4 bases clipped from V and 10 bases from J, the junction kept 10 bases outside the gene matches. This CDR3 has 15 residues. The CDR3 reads CASSLSSGSFDEQFF. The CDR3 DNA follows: TGCGCCAGCAGCCTTTCTAGCGGGAGTTTTGACGAGCAGTTCTTC.

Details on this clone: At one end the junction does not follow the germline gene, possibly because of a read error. Written as DNA, the CDR3 is TGTGCTAGCAACTTCCGATTATACCGGGACAACCCTGAAGCTTTCTTT. Residues: CASNFRLYRDNPEAFF. The chain combines TRBV7-7 with TRBJ1-1, with D possibly TRBD1 on 6 matching bases. CDR3 length: 16 residues. In germline, CDR1 is SSHAT, CDR2 FNYEAQ (reference sequence).

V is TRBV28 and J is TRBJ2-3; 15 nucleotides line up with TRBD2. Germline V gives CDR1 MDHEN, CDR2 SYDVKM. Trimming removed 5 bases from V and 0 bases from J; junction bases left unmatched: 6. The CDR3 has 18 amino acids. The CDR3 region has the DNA TGTGCCAGCAGTCCCGGGACTAGCGGGGGGCTGAGCACAGATACGCAGTATTTT. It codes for CASSPGTSGGLSTDTQYF.

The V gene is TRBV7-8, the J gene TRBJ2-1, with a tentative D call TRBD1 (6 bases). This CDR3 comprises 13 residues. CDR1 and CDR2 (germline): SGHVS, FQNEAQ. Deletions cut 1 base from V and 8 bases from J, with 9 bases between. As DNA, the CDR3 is TGTGCCAGCAGCTTAGGCAGGGGTTATGAGCAGTTCTTC. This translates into CASSLGRGYEQFF.

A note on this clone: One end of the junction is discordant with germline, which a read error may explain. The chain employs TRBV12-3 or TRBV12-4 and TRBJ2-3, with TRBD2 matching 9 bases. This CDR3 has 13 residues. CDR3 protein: CASSIAGEDTQYF. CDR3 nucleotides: TGTGCCAGCAGTATAGCGGGAGAAGATACGCAGTATTTT.

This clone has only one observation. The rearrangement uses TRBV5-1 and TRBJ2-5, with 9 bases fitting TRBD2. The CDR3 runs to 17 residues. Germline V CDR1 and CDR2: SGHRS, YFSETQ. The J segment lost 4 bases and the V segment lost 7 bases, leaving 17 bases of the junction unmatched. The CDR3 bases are TGCGCCAGCGAACCCGGAGTGGCTAGCGGGGTAGGAGAGACCCAGTACTTC. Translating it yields CASEPGVASGVGETQYF.

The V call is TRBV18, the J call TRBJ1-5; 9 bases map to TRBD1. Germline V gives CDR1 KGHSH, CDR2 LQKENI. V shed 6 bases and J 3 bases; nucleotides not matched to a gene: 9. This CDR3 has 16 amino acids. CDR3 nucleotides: TGTGCCAGCTCCCCTTGGGGGACAGGGACCAATCAGCCCCAGCATTTT. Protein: CASSPWGTGTNQPQHF. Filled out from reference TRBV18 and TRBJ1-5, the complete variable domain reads NAGVMQNPRHLVRRRGQEARLRCSPMKGHSHVYWYRQLPEEGLKFMVYLQKENIIDESGMPKERFSAEFPKEGPSILRIQQVVRGDSAAYFCASSPWGTGTNQPQHFGDGTRLSIL.

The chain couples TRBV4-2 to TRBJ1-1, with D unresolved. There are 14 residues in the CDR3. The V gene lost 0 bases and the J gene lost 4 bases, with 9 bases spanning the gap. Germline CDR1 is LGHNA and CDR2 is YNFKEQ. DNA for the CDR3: TGTGCCAGCAGCCAAGAAACTGTTATCACTGAAGCTTTCTTT. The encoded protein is CASSQETVITEAFF.

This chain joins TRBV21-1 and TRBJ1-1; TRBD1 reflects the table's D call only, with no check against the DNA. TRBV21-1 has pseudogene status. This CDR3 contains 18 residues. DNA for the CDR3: TGTGCCAGCAGGCGAGACGGCAGGATATCGGTCTTGAACACTGAAGCTTTCTTT. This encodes CASRRDGRISVLNTEAFF.

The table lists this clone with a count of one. The CDR3 DNA is TGTGCCAGCAAAATAGGACAGGCCTATGAGCAGTTCTTC. This encodes CASKIGQAYEQFF. This chain links TRBV11-2 with TRBJ2-1; TRBD1 matches 7 bases. The trim removed 7 bases at V and 8 bases at J, leaving 8 bases unmatched. CDR3 length equals 13 residues. Germline CDR1 SGHAT, CDR2 FQNNGV.

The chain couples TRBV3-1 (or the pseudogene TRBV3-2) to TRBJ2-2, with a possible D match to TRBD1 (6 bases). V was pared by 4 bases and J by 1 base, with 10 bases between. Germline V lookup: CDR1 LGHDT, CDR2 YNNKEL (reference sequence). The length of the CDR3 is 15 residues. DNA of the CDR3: TGTGCCAGCAGCCCTACGGGACAGAACACCGGGGAGCTGTTTTTT. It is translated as CASSPTGQNTGELFF.

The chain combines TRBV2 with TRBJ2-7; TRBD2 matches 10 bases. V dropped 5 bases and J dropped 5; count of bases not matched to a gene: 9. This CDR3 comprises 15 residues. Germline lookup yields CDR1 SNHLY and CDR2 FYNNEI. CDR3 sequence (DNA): TGTGCCAGCAGTTATTTAGCGGGGGGCCGCAACGAGCAGTACTTC. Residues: CASSYLAGGRNEQYF.

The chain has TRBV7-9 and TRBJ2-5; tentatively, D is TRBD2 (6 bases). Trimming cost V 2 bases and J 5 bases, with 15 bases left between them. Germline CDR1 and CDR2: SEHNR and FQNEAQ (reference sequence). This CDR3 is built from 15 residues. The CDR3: CASSLIVSGVETQYF. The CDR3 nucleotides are TGTGCCAGCAGCTTAATAGTCTCGGGGGTGGAGACCCAGTACTTC.

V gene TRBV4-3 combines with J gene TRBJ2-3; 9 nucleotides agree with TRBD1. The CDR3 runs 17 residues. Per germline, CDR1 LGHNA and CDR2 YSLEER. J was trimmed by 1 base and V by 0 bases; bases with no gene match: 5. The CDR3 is CASSQDTGGLGTDTQYF. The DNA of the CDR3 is TGCGCCAGCAGCCAAGATACAGGGGGCCTTGGCACAGATACGCAGTATTTT.

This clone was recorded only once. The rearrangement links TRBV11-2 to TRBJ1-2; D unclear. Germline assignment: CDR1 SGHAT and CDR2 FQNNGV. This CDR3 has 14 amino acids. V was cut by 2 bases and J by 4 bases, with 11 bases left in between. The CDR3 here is CASSLTGKRYGYTF. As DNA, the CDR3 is TGTGCCAGCAGCTTAACGGGGAAACGCTATGGCTACACCTTC.

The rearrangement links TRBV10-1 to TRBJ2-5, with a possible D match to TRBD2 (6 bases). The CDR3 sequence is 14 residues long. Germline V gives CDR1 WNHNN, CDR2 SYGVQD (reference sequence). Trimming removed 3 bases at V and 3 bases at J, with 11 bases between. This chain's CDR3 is CASSEGTSKETQYF. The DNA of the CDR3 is TGCGCCAGCAGTGAAGGGACTTCGAAAGAGACCCAGTACTTC.

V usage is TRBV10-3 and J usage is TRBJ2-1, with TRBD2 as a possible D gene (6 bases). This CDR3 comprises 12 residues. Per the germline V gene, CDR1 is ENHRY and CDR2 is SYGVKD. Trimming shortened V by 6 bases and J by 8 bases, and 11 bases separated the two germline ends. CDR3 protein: CAIRPEGDEQFF. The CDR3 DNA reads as TGTGCCATCAGGCCGGAGGGAGATGAGCAGTTCTTC.

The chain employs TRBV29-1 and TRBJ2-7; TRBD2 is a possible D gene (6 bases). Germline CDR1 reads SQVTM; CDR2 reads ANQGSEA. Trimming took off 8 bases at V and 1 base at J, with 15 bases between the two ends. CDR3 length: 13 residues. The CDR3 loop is CSPFRDCSYEQYF. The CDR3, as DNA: TGCAGCCCCTTCCGGGACTGTTCCTACGAGCAGTACTTC.